The 7 T cell receptor beta chains given below trace back to one sample, sequenced in a study of T cell changes during pregnancy in multiple sclerosis. TCRdb keeps only in-frame clones here, not all; method: immunoSEQ multiplex PCR. This sample has under 70,000 clones, with under 95% found just once. Sample: CD4+ T cells from peripheral blood mononuclear cells, taken after pregnancy. Receptors originate from a female donor in good health, enrolled as a control in a pregnancy study.

The CDR3 region is CASTVQGDTPQYF. The CDR3 coding sequence is TGTGCCAGCACAGTTCAGGGGGATACGCCGCAGTATTTT. The V and J genes are TRBV9 and TRBJ2-3, with 7 bases aligning to TRBD1. The CDR3 runs to 13 residues. V trimming: 6 bases; J trimming: 10 bases; junction bases outside the gene matches: 11. CDR1 is SGDLS, CDR2 YYNGEE, per germline. Based on the CDR3 plus reference TRBV9 and TRBJ2-3, the full variable domain is DSGVTQTPKHLITATGQRVTLRCSPRSGDLSVYWYQQSLDQGLQFLIQYYNGEERAKGNILERFSAQQFPDLHSELNLSSLELGDSALYFCASTVQGDTPQYFGPGTRLTVL.

This clone has just one count. This rearrangement joins TRBV30 to TRBJ2-7, with D hard to call. The CDR3 consists of 11 residues. Germline V gene sequence: CDR1 GTSNPN, CDR2 SVGIG (reference sequence). Trimming stripped 0 bases from V and 6 bases from J, with 6 bases between. The CDR3 bases are TGTGCCTGGAGTGTTTCGGTCGAGCAGTACTTC. It codes for CAWSVSVEQYF.

V usage is TRBV30 and J usage is TRBJ1-4, with D perhaps matching TRBD1 (6 bases). V lost 2 bases and J lost 0, with 13 bases in between. Per germline, CDR1 GTSNPN and CDR2 SVGIG (reference sequence). There are 16 residues in the CDR3. CDR3 coding DNA: TGTGCCTGGAGTTCTGGGGGCTATGCAACTAATGAAAAACTGTTTTTT. It is translated as CAWSSGGYATNEKLFF.

The V gene is TRBV9, the J gene TRBJ1-1; possibly TRBD1 for D (6 bases). V was trimmed by 4 bases and J by 4 bases, leaving 20 bases between them. The CDR3 spans 16 residues. CDR1 and CDR2 (germline): SGDLS, YYNGEE. This CDR3 is CASSLLGGGPGTEAFF. Here the CDR3 DNA reads TGTGCCAGCAGCCTCCTTGGGGGGGGGCCAGGCACTGAAGCTTTCTTT.

V and J are TRBV9 and TRBJ2-3, with D perhaps matching TRBD1 (5 bases). Trimming pared 0 bases from V and 5 bases from J, leaving 10 bases between. Looked up from germline, CDR1 is SGDLS and CDR2 is YYNGEE. This CDR3 has 14 residues. CDR3 residues: CASSVVPTGDTQYF. The CDR3 DNA is TGTGCCAGCAGCGTAGTCCCTACAGGAGATACGCAGTATTTT.

V usage is TRBV7-2 and J usage is TRBJ2-7; maybe TRBD2 (6 bases). CDR3 length equals 19 residues. Per germline, CDR1 SGHTA and CDR2 FQGNSA. Trimming left V 5 bases short and J 6 bases short, with 32 bases between. This CDR3 reads CASSPHFGGAMRGGGEQYF. The CDR3 DNA is TGTGCCAGCAGCCCCCACTTTGGCGGGGCTATGAGAGGTGGTGGCGAGCAGTACTTC.

The chain is built from TRBV10-3 and TRBJ2-5; D is perhaps TRBD1 (6 bases). Trimming left V 3 bases short and J 8 bases short, with 13 bases between. There are 13 residues in the CDR3. The germline gives CDR1 ENHRY, CDR2 SYGVKD. CDR3 bases: TGTGCCATCAGTGATGGTAAAGGGGGAACCCAGTACTTC. Its protein is CAISDGKGGTQYF.